This T cell receptor beta chain was retrieved from a study of control samples from healthy donors and cancer patients. Profiling relied on immunoSEQ multiplex PCR, and the TCRdb table lists in-frame clones only, not all of them. The data show 35,000 to 50,000 clones, with 94% seen just once and 20% to 30% held by the top ten. Germline V lookup: CDR1 SEHNR, CDR2 FQNEAQ (reference sequence). The CDR3 spans 13 residues. With respect to this clone: A junction end diverges from the germline sequence, so it may reflect a read error.

V gene TRBV7-9 combines with J gene TRBJ2-7; D is perhaps TRBD2 (6 bases). The receptor was isolated from a man aged 55 to 70 in good health. Material for sequencing was blood. Here the CDR3 reads CASSSYQGLPLDF. In nucleotides, the CDR3 is TGTGCCAGCAGCTCATATCAGGGACTCCCCTTAGACTTC.